Sequencing of this TCR beta chain was carried out in a study of blood T cell repertoires in COVID-19. The germline V gene encodes CDR1 LGHNA and CDR2 YSLEER. The V end lost 0 bases, the J end lost 0 bases, and 6 bases lay between the germline ends. CDR3 size: 15 residues. Clones were read by immunoSEQ multiplex PCR, and TCRdb kept only the in-frame ones, dropping some. Counted here are around 120,000 clones, 78% occurring once; the ten biggest clones make up about 2.1%. This chain connects TRBV4-3 to TRBJ2-1; D call uncertain. This receptor was identified in a man aged 70 or older with acute or convalescent COVID-19. What was sequenced was peripheral blood. CDR3 sequence reads: CASSQEHSSYNEQFF. The CDR3 bases are TGCGCCAGCAGCCAAGAGCATAGCTCCTACAATGAGCAGTTCTTC.